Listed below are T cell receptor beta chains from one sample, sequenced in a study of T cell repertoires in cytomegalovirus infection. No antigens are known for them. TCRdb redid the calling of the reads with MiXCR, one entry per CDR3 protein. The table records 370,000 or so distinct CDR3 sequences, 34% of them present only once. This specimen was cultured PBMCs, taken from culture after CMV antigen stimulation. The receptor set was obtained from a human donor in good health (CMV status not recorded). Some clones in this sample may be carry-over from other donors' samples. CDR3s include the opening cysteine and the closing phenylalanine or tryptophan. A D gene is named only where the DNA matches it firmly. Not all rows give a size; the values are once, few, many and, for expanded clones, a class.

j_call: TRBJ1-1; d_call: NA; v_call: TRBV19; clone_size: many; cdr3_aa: CASSNTQGVVNTEAFF; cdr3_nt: TGTGCCAGTAGTAATACCCAGGGTGTCGTGAACACTGAAGCTTTCTTT
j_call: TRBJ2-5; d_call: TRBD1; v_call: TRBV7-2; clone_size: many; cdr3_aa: CASLSRGQETQYF; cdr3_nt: TGTGCCAGCTTATCCAGGGGGCAGGAGACCCAGTACTTC
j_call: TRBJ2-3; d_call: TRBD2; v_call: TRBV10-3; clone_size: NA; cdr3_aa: CAISERTSGSTDTQYF; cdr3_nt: TGTGCCATCAGTGAGCGGACTAGCGGAAGCACAGATACGCAGTATTTT
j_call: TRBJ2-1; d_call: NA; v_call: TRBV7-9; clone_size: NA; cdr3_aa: CASSPVLVWAESPSDEQFF; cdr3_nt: TGTGCCAGCAGCCCAGTCCTAGTGTGGGCGGAATCACCTTCGGATGAGCAGTTCTTC
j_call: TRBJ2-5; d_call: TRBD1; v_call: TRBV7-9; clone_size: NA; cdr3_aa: CASSWGQGRIGETQYF; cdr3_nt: TGTGCCAGCAGCTGGGGACAGGGTCGGATCGGGGAGACCCAGTACTTC
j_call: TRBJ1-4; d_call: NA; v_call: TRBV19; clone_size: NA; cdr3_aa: CASSGAGHTNEKLFF; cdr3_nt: TGTGCCAGTAGTGGGGCGGGACACACCAATGAAAAACTGTTTTTT
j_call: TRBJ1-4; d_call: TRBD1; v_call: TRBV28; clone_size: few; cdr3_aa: CASSFGDRANEKLFF; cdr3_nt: TGTGCCAGCAGTTTTGGGGACAGGGCTAATGAAAAACTGTTTTTT
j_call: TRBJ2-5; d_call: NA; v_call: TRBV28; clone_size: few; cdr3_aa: CASSLFIGFQETQYF; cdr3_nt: TGTGCCAGCAGTTTATTCATCGGGTTCCAAGAGACCCAGTACTTC
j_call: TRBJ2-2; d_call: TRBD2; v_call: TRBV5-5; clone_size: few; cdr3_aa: CASSTNPSGRASTGELFF; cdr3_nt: TGTGCCAGCAGCACAAACCCTAGCGGGAGGGCCTCCACCGGGGAGCTGTTTTTT
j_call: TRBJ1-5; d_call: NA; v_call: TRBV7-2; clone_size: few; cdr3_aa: CASSLDRWQPQHF; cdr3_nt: TGTGCCAGCAGCTTAGATCGTTGGCAGCCCCAGCATTTT
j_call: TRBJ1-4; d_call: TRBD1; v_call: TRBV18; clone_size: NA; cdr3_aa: CASSRTGSSAANEKLFF; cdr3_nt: TGTGCCAGCTCACGGACAGGGAGCTCTGCGGCTAATGAAAAACTGTTTTTT
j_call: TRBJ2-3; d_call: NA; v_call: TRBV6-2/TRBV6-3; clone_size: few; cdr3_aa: CASSYSGDTQYF; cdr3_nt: TGTGCCAGCAGTTACTCGGGAGATACGCAGTATTTT
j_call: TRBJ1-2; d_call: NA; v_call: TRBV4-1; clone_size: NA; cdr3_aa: CASSQVGRTSNYGYTF; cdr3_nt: TGCGCCAGCAGCCAAGTCGGCAGGACTAGTAACTATGGCTACACCTTC
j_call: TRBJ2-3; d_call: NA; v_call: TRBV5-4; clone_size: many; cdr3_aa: CASIDRKSTDTQYF; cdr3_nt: TGTGCCAGCATCGACAGGAAAAGCACAGATACGCAGTATTTT
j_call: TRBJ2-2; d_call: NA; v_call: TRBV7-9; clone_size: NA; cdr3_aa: CASSSTTGRDTGELFF; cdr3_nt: TGTGCCAGCAGTTCTACGACAGGGAGGGACACCGGGGAGCTGTTTTTT
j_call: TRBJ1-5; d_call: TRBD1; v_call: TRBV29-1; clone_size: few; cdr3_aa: CSVELAGTGNSNQPQHF; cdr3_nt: TGCAGCGTTGAACTAGCCGGGACAGGGAATAGCAATCAGCCCCAGCATTTT